A single T cell receptor (beta chain) is shown here with its context. Profiled with immunoSEQ multiplex PCR; TCRdb holds only in-frame clones, not every one. The sample carries more than 70,000 clones, around 85% recorded once. The data belong to a study of OX40 agonist ivuxolimab in advanced cancers. Study at large: Patients with prior anti-PD-1, anti-PD-L1 or anti-CTLA-4 therapy were eligible; 35% to 45% had some.

Blood samples were obtained at baseline, cycle 4 day 1, and cycle 7 day 1. The source is an adult with an advanced solid tumor such as melanoma, head and neck, liver or kidney cancer. Sample: CD4+ or CD8+ T cells sorted from blood, taken in a trial of the OX40 agonist ivuxolimab.

This chain's CDR3 is CASSFLQGRSGELFF. The CDR3 DNA sequence: TGTGCCAGCAGCTTCCTACAGGGGAGGTCCGGGGAGCTGTTTTTT. The chain has TRBV11-3 and TRBJ2-2; D perhaps matches TRBD1 (7 bases). V shed 3 bases and J shed 6 bases, with 14 bases lying between them. Germline lookup yields CDR1 SGHNT and CDR2 YENEEA. The CDR3 extends over 15 amino acids.